The 17 T cell receptor beta chains presented below share a single source sample, sequenced in a study of T cells in Graves' hyperthyroidism and ophthalmopathy. Researchers took RNA transcripts and amplified the TCR beta CDR3 regions from them. Carried out on the TCR CDR3, a first-round RT-PCR used the HTBI primer set. TCRdb reprocessed the multiplex PCR reads with MiXCR, giving one entry per CDR3 protein. Altogether about 500,000 distinct CDR3 sequences are present, 40% to 50% being singletons, with the ten largest covering approximately 44%. Specimen: peripheral blood or thyroid tissue (not recorded which). Every receptor here comes from an adult woman with Graves' disease, either hyperthyroidism or ophthalmopathy (not recorded which).

The chain employs TRBV28 and TRBJ1-5; the D gene is possibly TRBD1 (6 bases). CDR1 MDHEN and CDR2 SYDVKM come from the germline V gene. This CDR3 has 13 residues. V was cut by 5 bases and J by 8 bases, with 13 bases left in between. The CDR3 sequence is CASSLTGPKPQHF. CDR3 bases: TGTGCCAGCAGTCTGACAGGCCCCAAGCCCCAGCATTTT. Based on the CDR3 plus reference TRBV28 and TRBJ1-5, the full variable domain is DVKVTQSSRYLVKRTGEKVFLECVQDMDHENMFWYRQDPGLGLRLIYFSYDVKMKEKGDIPEGYSVSREKKERFSLILESASTNQTSMYLCASSLTGPKPQHFGDGTRLSIL.

V usage is TRBV7-2 and J usage is TRBJ2-7; D remains unclear. TRBJ2-5 explains the end of the DNA better; the J call may be wrong. Looked up from germline, CDR1 is SGHTA and CDR2 is FQGNSA. This CDR3 is built from 15 residues. The CDR3 sequence is CASSLGALSQETQYF. The CDR3 bases are TGTGCCAGCAGCTTAGGAGCACTCTCACAAGAGACCCAGTACTTC.

This clonotype was seen a handful of times. J is TRBJ2-7 and V is TRBV11-1; D is unresolved. Germline-derived CDR1 and CDR2 are SGHAT and FQDESV (reference sequence). Deletions cut 6 bases from V and 0 bases from J, with 9 bases between. The CDR3 contains 13 residues. CDR3 amino acids: CASSYGISYEQYF. Written as DNA, the CDR3 is TGTGCCAGCAGTTACGGCATCTCCTACGAGCAGTACTTC. Using reference TRBV11-1 and TRBJ2-7 for the parts outside the CDR3, the full variable domain is EAEVAQSPRYKITEKSQAVAFWCDPISGHATLYWYRQILGQGPELLVQFQDESVVDDSQLPKDRFSAERLKGVDSTLKIQPAELGDSAMYLCASSYGISYEQYFGPGTRLTVT.

The V gene is TRBV10-3, the J gene TRBJ2-7; 7 bases map to TRBD2. The CDR3 loop spans 17 amino acids. J was trimmed by 2 bases and V by 0 bases; bases with no gene match: 10. Germline CDR1 reads ENHRY; CDR2 reads SYGVKD. CDR3: CAISESIRTRDTYEQYF. The CDR3 region has the DNA TGTGCCATCAGTGAGTCTATCCGGACTAGGGATACCTACGAGCAGTACTTC.

This clonotype was seen many times. The gene calls are TRBV29-1 and TRBJ2-7; 8 bases are shared with TRBD1. The CDR3 loop spans 11 amino acids. V was clipped by 7 bases and J by 7 bases; unmatched bases: 6. Germline CDR1 is SQVTM and CDR2 is ANQGSEA. The CDR3 is CSGGTGGEQYF. CDR3 nucleotides: TGCAGCGGAGGGACAGGAGGTGAGCAGTACTTC.

The chain links TRBV7-3 to TRBJ1-1, with 8 bases matching TRBD1. The CDR3 runs to 15 residues. The V and J ends lost 5 bases and 3 bases, in that order; junction bases with no gene match: 8. Germline values: CDR1 SGHTA, CDR2 FQGTGA. CDR3 DNA: TGTGCCAGCAGCCTCGACAGGGGAAGTTACACTGAAGCTTTCTTT. It yields the protein CASSLDRGSYTEAFF.

The chain combines TRBV5-1 with TRBJ2-7, with 10 bases lining up with TRBD1. CDR3 length: 18 amino acids. The germline gives CDR1 SGHRS, CDR2 YFSETQ. Losses at the gene ends were 3 bases for V and 0 bases for J; bases not matched to a gene: 12. The CDR3 sequence is CASSWTLTDRGASYEQYF. The CDR3 DNA sequence: TGCGCCAGCAGCTGGACATTAACGGACAGGGGGGCCTCCTACGAGCAGTACTTC.

This clonotype has a count of ten or more. V and J are TRBV10-3 and TRBJ1-1; D is unclear. In germline, CDR1 is ENHRY, CDR2 SYGVKD. The CDR3 totals 13 residues. The V gene lost 10 bases and the J gene lost 1 base, with 13 bases spanning the gap. The CDR3 here is CATRREKNTEAFF. CDR3 bases: TGTGCCACCCGACGGGAGAAGAACACTGAAGCTTTCTTT.

The rearrangement joins TRBV20-1 to TRBJ2-5; maybe TRBD2 (6 bases). This CDR3 spans 13 amino acids. From germline, CDR1 is DFQATT and CDR2 SNEGSKA (reference sequence). The germline V and J ends were trimmed by 6 bases and 5 bases, with 16 bases remaining between them. The CDR3 here is CSARMGGIETQYF. CDR3 nucleotides: TGCAGTGCCCGAATGGGCGGGATTGAGACCCAGTACTTC.

This clonotype was counted many times. This sequence joins TRBV2 and TRBJ1-2; D uncertain. V was trimmed by 9 bases and J by 5 bases, leaving 10 bases between them. Germline V CDR1 and CDR2: SNHLY, FYNNEI. The CDR3 consists of 11 residues. CDR3 in amino acids: CASQREYGYTF. CDR3 DNA: TGTGCCAGTCAACGTGAATATGGCTACACCTTC.

This rearrangement joins TRBV10-3 to TRBJ2-5, with TRBD1 as a possible D gene (6 bases). V was pared by 3 bases and J by 5 bases, with 10 bases between. Looked up from germline, CDR1 is ENHRY and CDR2 is SYGVKD. The CDR3 spans 13 residues. The DNA for the CDR3 is TGTGCCATCAGTGAAAAGGGGGAGGAGACCCAGTACTTC. Its translation is CAISEKGEETQYF.

This clonotype has at least ten counts. The chain carries TRBV28 and TRBJ2-7, with 12 bases fitting TRBD2. The CDR3 sequence is 15 residues long. Germline V lookup: CDR1 MDHEN, CDR2 SYDVKM. V lost 5 bases and J lost 2; bases outside the gene matches: 4. The CDR3 region has the DNA TGTGCCAGCAGTACTGGGACTAGCGGGCCCTACGAGCAGTACTTC. It encodes CASSTGTSGPYEQYF.

This clonotype has just one count. The V and J genes are TRBV2 and TRBJ2-5; TRBD1 is a possible D gene (6 bases). Looked up from germline, CDR1 is SNHLY and CDR2 is FYNNEI. This CDR3 comprises 14 residues. V was clipped by 5 bases and J by 1 base, with 11 bases between them. CDR3 nucleotides: TGTGCCAGCAGTCACAGGGAGCCCCAAGAGACCCAGTACTTC. Translating gives CASSHREPQETQYF.

This clonotype was counted between two and nine times. This chain's CDR3 is CAIRGGQGDYEQYF. The CDR3 region has the DNA TGTGCCATCAGGGGCGGGCAGGGAGACTACGAGCAGTACTTC. J is TRBJ2-7 and V is TRBV10-3; D may match TRBD1 or TRBD2 (5 bases each). Germline CDR1 ENHRY, CDR2 SYGVKD. Deletions cut 6 bases from V and 3 bases from J, with 15 bases between. CDR3 length: 14 residues.

This chain uses TRBV29-1 with TRBJ2-7; weak D call: TRBD2 (6 bases). This CDR3 has 13 residues. Looked up from germline, CDR1 is SQVTM and CDR2 is ANQGSEA. V dropped 8 bases and J dropped 4 bases, with 18 bases sitting between them. DNA for the CDR3: TGCAGCCAAGTTGGGGAGGTTAGGTACGAGCAGTACTTC. This sequence encodes CSQVGEVRYEQYF.

The chain employs TRBV7-8 and TRBJ2-7, with TRBD2 identical over 9 bases. Germline CDR1 is SGHVS and CDR2 is FQNEAQ. The CDR3 consists of 15 residues. J lost 3 bases, V lost 6 bases, and 9 bases had no gene match. The CDR3 bases are TGTGCCAGCAGTGGATTAGCGGGAGAAAGCTACGAGCAGTACTTC. It codes for CASSGLAGESYEQYF.

This chain connects TRBV9 to TRBJ1-3, with TRBD1 matching over 8 bases. The CDR3 totals 14 residues. Trimming cost V 3 bases and J 6 bases; bases outside gene matches: 5. Germline V gene sequence: CDR1 SGDLS, CDR2 YYNGEE. CDR3 region: CASSGTGPENTIYF. CDR3 DNA: TGTGCCAGCAGCGGGACAGGGCCGGAAAACACCATATATTTT. Filled out from reference TRBV9 and TRBJ1-3, the complete variable domain reads DSGVTQTPKHLITATGQRVTLRCSPRSGDLSVYWYQQSLDQGLQFLIQYYNGEERAKGNILERFSAQQFPDLHSELNLSSLELGDSALYFCASSGTGPENTIYFGEGSWLTVV.